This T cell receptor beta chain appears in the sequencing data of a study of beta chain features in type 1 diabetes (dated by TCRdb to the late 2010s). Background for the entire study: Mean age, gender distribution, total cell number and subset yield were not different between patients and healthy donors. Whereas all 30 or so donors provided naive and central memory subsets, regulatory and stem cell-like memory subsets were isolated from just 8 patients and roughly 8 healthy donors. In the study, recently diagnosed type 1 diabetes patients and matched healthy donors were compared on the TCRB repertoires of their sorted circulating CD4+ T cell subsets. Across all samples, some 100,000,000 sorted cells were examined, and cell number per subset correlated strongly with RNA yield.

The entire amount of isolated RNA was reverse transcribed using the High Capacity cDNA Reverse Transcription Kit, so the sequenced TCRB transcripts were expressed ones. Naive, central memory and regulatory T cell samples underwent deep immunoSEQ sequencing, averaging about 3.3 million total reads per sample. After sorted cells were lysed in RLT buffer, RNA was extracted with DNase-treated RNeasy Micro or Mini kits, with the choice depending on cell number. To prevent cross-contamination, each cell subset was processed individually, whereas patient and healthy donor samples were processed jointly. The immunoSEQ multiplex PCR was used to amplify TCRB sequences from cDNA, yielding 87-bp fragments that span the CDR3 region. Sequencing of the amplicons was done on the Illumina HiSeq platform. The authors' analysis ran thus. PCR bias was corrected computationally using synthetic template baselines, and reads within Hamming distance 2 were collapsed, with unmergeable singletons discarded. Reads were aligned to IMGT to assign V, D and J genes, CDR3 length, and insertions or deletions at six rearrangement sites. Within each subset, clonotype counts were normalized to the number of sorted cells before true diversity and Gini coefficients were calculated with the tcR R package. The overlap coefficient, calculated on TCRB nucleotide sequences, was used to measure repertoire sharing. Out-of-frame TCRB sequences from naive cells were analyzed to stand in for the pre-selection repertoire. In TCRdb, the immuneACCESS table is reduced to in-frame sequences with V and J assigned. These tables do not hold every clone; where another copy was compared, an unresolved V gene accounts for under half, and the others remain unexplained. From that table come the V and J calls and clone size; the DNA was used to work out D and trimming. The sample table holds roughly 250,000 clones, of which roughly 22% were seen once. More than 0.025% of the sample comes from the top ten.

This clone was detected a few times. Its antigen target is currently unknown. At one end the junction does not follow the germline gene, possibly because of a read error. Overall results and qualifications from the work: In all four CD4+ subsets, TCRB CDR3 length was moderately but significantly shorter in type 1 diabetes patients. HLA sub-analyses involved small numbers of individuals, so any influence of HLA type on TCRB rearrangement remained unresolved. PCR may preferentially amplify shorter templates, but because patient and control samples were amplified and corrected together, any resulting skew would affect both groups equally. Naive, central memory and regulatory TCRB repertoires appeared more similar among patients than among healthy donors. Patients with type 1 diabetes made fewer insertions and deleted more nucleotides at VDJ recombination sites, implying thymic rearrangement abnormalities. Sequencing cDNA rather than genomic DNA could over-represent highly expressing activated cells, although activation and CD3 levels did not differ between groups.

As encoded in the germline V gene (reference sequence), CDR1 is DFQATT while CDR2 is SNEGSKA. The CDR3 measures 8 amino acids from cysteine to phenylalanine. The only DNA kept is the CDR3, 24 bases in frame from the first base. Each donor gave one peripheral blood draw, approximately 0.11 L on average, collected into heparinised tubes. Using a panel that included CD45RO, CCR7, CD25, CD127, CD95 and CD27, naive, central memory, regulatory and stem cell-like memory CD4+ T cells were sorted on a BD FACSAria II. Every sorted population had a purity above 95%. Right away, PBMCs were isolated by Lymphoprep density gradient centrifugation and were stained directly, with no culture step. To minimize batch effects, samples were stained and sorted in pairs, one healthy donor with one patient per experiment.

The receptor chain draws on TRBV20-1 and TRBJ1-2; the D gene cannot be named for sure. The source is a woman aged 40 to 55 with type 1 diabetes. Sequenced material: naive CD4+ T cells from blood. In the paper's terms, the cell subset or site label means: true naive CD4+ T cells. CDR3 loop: CSARTSLF. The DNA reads TGCAGTGCTCGGACTTCCCTCTTC.